This T cell receptor beta chain comes out of a study of control samples from healthy donors and cancer patients. Measured with immunoSEQ multiplex PCR; TCRdb has only the in-frame clones, and not every one. The table includes around 170,000 clones, approximately 86% detected once. Germline V gene lookup returns CDR1 MGHDK and CDR2 SYGVNS. Trimming cost V 8 bases and J 4 bases; bases outside gene matches: 11. CDR3 length: 15 amino acids. Sequences were obtained from blood. The J gene is TRBJ2-7, the V gene TRBV25-1, with 10 bases lining up with TRBD1. This clonotype originated in a woman aged 25-40 years in good health. CDR3 nucleotides: TGTGCCAGCGTTACCTCCGGGACAGGGGTATACGAGCAGTACTTC. This translates into CASVTSGTGVYEQYF.